The sample holds many counts of the clone carrying this T cell receptor (beta chain). Authors' methods: Reference gene primer amplification gave nucleated cell count estimates. Produced via immunoSEQ multiplex PCR; TCRdb's table is partial and in-frame only. V and J calls plus clone size are reproduced from that table; the DNA served to infer D and trimming. This table holds roughly 62,000 clones, 75% to 80% found once. These data are taken from a study of blood T cell repertoires in COVID-19. Overall study context: Some COVID-19 samples were acute and others convalescent; all came from the United States, Italy and Spain. The analysed material was cDNA or gDNA that came from T cells, B-cell-depleted T cells, or PBMCs.

Sequenced material: peripheral blood. The sequence derives from a human donor in a cohort sampled during active COVID-19.

This CDR3 reads CASSPRGDAGQPQHF. The CDR3 region has the DNA TGTGCCAGCAGTCCCAGGGGTGACGCCGGTCAGCCCCAGCATTTT. The V call is TRBV9, the J call TRBJ1-5, with a possible D match to TRBD1 (6 bases). The CDR3 is 15 amino acids. CDR1 and CDR2 (germline): SGDLS, YYNGEE. Trimming shortened V by 5 bases and J by 6 bases, and 18 bases separated the two germline ends.